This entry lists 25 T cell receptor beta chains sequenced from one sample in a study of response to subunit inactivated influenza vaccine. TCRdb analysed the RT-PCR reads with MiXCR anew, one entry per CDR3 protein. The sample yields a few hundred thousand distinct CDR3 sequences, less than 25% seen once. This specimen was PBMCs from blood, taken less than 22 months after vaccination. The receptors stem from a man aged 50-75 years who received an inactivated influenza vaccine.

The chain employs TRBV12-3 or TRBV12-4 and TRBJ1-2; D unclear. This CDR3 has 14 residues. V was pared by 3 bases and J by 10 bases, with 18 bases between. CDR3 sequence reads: CASSFSARTYDYTF. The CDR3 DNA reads TGTGCCAGCAGTTTTTCTGCGAGGACGTACGACTACACCTTC.

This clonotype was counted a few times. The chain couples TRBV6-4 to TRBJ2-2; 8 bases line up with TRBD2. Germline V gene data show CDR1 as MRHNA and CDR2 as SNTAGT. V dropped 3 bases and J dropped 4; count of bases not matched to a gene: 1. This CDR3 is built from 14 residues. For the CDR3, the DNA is TGTGCCAGCAGTGAGCTAGCGGGCACCGGGGAGCTGTTTTTT. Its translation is CASSELAGTGELFF.

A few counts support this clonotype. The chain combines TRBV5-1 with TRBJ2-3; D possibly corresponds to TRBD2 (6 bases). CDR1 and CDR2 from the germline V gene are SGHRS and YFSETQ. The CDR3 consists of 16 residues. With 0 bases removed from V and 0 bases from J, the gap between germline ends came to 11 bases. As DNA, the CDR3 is TGCGCCAGCAGCTTGGAACTAGCTATTAGCACAGATACGCAGTATTTT. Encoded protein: CASSLELAISTDTQYF.

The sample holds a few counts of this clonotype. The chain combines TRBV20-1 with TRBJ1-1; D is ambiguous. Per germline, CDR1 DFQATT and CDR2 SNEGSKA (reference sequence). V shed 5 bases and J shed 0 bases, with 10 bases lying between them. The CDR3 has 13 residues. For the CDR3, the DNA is TGCAGTGCTGATGACGGGATGAACACTGAAGCTTTCTTT. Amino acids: CSADDGMNTEAFF.

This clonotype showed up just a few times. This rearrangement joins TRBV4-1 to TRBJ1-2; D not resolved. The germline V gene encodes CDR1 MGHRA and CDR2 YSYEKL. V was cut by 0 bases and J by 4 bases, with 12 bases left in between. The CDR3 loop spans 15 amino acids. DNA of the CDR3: TGCGCCAGCAGCCAAGAATATGGATCTCCCTATGGCTACACCTTC. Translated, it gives CASSQEYGSPYGYTF.

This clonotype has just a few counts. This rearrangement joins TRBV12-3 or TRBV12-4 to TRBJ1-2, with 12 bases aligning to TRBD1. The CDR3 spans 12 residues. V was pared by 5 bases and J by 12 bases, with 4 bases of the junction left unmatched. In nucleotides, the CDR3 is TGTGCCAGCAGTCGGGACAGGGGGCCGGACACCTTC. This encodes CASSRDRGPDTF.

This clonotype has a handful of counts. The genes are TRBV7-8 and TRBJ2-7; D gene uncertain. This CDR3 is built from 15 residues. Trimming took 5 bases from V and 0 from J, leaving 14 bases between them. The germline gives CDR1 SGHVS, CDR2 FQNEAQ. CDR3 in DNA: TGTGCCAGCAGCCTCGAACCGGGTCGCTCCTACGAGCAGTACTTC. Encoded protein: CASSLEPGRSYEQYF.

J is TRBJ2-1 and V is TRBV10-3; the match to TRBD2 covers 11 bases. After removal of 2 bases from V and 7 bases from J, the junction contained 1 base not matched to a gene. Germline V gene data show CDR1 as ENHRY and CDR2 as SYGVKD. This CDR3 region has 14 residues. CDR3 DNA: TGTGCCATCAGTGAGGGGACTAGCGGAAATGAGCAGTTCTTC. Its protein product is CAISEGTSGNEQFF.

The CDR3 loop is CAWSSTPANSPLHF. The CDR3 DNA reads TGTGCCTGGAGTTCTACACCGGCCAATTCACCCCTCCACTTT. The chain couples TRBV30 to TRBJ1-6; no clear D. The V gene lost 2 bases and the J gene lost 7 bases, with 12 bases spanning the gap. From germline, CDR1 is GTSNPN and CDR2 SVGIG (reference sequence). This CDR3 has 14 amino acids.

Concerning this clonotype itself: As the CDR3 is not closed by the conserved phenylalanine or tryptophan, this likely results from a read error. The CDR3 region has the DNA TGTGCCAGCAAAGGGAGGGCTGACGAAAAACTGTTTCTT. Residues: CASKGRADEKLFL. The rearrangement uses TRBV5-4 and TRBJ1-4; D is ambiguous. Trimming shortened V by 6 bases and J by 8 bases, and 14 bases separated the two germline ends. Germline V gives CDR1 SGHNT, CDR2 YYREEE (reference sequence). The CDR3 runs to 13 residues.

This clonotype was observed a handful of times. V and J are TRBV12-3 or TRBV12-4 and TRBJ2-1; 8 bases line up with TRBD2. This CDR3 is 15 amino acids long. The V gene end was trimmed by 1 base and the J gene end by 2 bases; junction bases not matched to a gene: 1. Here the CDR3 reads CASSLGTSPYNEQFF. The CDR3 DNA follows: TGTGCCAGCAGTTTAGGGACTAGCCCCTACAATGAGCAGTTCTTC.

CDR3 DNA sequence: TGTGCCAGTAGCGCCAAGGTTAACTATGGCTACACCTTC. This codes for CASSAKVNYGYTF. This chain connects TRBV19 to TRBJ1-2; D gene ambiguous. The CDR3 spans 13 residues. Looked up from germline, CDR1 is LNHDA and CDR2 is SQIVND (reference sequence). V lost 6 bases and J 1 base, leaving 9 bases between the germline ends. Full variable domain (remainder filled in from reference TRBV19 and TRBJ1-2): DGGITQSPKYLFRKEGQNVTLSCEQNLNHDAMYWYRQDPGQGLRLIYYSQIVNDFQKGDIAEGYSVSREKKESFPLTVTSAQKNPTAFYLCASSAKVNYGYTFGSGTRLTVV.

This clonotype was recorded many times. The CDR3 spells CAWSVGGRQPQHF. The DNA for the CDR3 is TGTGCCTGGAGTGTAGGGGGCAGGCAGCCCCAGCATTTT. V gene TRBV30 combines with J gene TRBJ1-5, with 7 bases lining up with TRBD1. V trimming: 0 bases; J trimming: 7 bases; junction bases outside the gene matches: 3. CDR1 is GTSNPN and CDR2 is SVGIG in the germline V gene (reference sequence). CDR3 length equals 13 residues.

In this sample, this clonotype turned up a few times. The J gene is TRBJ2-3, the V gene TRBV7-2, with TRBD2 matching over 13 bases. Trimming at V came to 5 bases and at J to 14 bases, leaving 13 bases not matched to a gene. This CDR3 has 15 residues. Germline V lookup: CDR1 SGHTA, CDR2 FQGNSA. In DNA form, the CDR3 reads TGTGCCAGCAGCCGGACTAGCGGGAGCCCGCAATCCCCGTATTTT. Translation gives CASSRTSGSPQSPYF.

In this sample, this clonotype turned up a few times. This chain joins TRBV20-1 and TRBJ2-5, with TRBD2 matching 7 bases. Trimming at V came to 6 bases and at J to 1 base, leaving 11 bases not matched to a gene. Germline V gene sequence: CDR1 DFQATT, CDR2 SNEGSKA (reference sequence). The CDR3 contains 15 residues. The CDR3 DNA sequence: TGCAGTGCAAGACCGGGGGACTATCCCCAAGAGACCCAGTACTTC. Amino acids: CSARPGDYPQETQYF.

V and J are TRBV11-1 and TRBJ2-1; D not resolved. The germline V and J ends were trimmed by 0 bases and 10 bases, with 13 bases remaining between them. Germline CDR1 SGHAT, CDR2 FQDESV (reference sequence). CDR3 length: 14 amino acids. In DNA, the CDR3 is TGTGCCAGCAGCTTAGCCGCGACCCCAATAGAGCAGTTCTTC. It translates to CASSLAATPIEQFF. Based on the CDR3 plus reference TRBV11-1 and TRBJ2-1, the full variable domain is EAEVAQSPRYKITEKSQAVAFWCDPISGHATLYWYRQILGQGPELLVQFQDESVVDDSQLPKDRFSAERLKGVDSTLKIQPAELGDSAMYLCASSLAATPIEQFFGPGTRLTVL.

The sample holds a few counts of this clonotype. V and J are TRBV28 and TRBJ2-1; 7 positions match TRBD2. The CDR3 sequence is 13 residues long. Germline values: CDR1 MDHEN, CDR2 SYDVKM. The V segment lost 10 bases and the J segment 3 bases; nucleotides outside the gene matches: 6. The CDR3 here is CAIFSGHYNEQFF. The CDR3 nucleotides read TGTGCCATCTTTAGCGGGCACTACAATGAGCAGTTCTTC.

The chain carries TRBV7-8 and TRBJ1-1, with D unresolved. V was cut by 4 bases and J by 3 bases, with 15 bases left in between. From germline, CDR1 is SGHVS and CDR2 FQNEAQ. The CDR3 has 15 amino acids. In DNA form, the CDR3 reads TGTGCCAGCAGCTCCCCGGCCTATTGGGACACTGAAGCTTTCTTT. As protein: CASSSPAYWDTEAFF.

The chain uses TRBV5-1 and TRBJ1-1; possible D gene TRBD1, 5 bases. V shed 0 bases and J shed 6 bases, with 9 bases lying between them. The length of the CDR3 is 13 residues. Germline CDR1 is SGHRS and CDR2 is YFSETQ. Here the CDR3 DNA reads TGCGCCAGCAGCTTGGTGGGGGAGGCTGAAGCTTTCTTT. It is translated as CASSLVGEAEAFF.

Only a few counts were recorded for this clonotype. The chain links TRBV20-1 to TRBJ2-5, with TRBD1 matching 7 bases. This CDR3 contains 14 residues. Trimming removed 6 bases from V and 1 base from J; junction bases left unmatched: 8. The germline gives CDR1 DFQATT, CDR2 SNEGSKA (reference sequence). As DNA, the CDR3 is TGCAGTGCATTGGGACAGTTGAGCCAAGAGACCCAGTACTTC. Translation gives CSALGQLSQETQYF.

CDR3 residues: CASSSRTGIEYF. CDR3 nucleotides: TGTGCCAGCAGCTCCAGGACAGGGATTGAGTACTTC. This chain uses TRBV7-9 with TRBJ2-7; TRBD1 aligns across 8 bases. The CDR3 runs 12 residues. The germline V gene has CDR1 SEHNR and CDR2 FQNEAQ (reference sequence). The trim removed 4 bases at V and 11 bases at J, leaving 7 bases unmatched.

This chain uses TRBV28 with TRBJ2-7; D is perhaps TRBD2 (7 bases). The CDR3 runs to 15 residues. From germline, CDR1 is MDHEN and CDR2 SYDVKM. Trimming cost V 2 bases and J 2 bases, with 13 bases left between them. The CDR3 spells CASSLAPGGAYEQYF. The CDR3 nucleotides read TGTGCCAGCAGTTTAGCTCCGGGGGGCGCCTACGAGCAGTACTTC.

For the CDR3, the DNA is TGCAGTGCTAGAAGAGTTAGCGGGAGTATCGATGAGCAGTTCTTC. Translating it yields CSARRVSGSIDEQFF. The chain is built from TRBV20-1 and TRBJ2-1, with 9 bases fitting TRBD2. This CDR3 spans 15 amino acids. V shed 2 bases, J shed 8 bases, and the junction held 10 bases outside the gene matches. Looked up from germline, CDR1 is DFQATT and CDR2 is SNEGSKA (reference sequence).

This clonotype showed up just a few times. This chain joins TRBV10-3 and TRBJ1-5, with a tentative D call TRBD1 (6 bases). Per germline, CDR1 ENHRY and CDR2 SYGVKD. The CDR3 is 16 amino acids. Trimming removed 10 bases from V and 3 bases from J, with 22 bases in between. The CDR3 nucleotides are TGTGCCACTAGAGGGGGAAGTCGGACAGACAATCAGCCCCAGCATTTT. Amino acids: CATRGGSRTDNQPQHF.

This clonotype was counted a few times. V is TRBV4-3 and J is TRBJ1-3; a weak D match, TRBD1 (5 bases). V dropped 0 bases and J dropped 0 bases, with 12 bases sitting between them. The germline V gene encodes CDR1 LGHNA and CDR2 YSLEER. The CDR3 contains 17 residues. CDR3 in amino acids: CASSQDGEGTSGNTIYF. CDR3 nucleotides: TGCGCCAGCAGCCAAGATGGGGAGGGGACCTCTGGAAACACCATATATTTT.